This T cell receptor beta chain was found in a study of brain T cells in children with intractable seizures. Findings and limits, study-wide: Pre-surgery blood may have been undersampled, hiding some clones. Patients' HCMV serostatus was unknown; virus specificity rests on CDR3 similarity alone.

A word on this clone: Antigen specificity is unknown.

Repertoires were generated with immunoSEQ multiplex PCR, while TCRdb's copy carries only in-frame clones and drops some. Seen here are about 350,000 clones, over 85% observed once, and the top ten hold about 5.8%. Time point noted: blood from clinic visit 5 months post-surgery; TSC patient then seizure free. Only cases whose brain tissue showed the highest T cell transcript signatures were sequenced. Before surgery, patients took at least one anti-epileptic drug. Unmatched junction bases numbered 1, after V lost 0 bases and J lost 0 bases. This CDR3 comprises 16 residues. Germline V gene lookup returns CDR1 SGHTS and CDR2 YDEGEE.

The chain combines TRBV5-8 with TRBJ2-4; 9 bases align to TRBD1. The sequence was collected from a boy under two years old with tuberous sclerosis and intractable seizures. The specimen was peripheral blood, collected 4 to 5 months after surgery. CDR3 loop: CASSLETGGAKNIQYF. CDR3 nucleotide sequence: TGTGCCAGCAGCTTGGAGACAGGGGGAGCCAAAAACATTCAGTACTTC.